A selection of T cell receptor beta chains follows, all from one sample in a study of blood T cell repertoires in COVID-19. Method: immunoSEQ multiplex PCR; TCRdb's copy keeps in-frame clones and lacks some. This sample has about 200,000 clones; around four fifths occur once, and the top ten carry roughly 27%. Sequences were obtained from peripheral blood. These receptors came from a man between 40 and 49 years old with acute or convalescent COVID-19. The CDR3 runs from the conserved cysteine through the conserved F or W. A D gene is named only where the DNA matches it firmly. Expanded clones are given a class, and other clones once, few, many or no size at all.

CASSFDRVDTEAFF	TGCGCCAGCAGCTTTGACAGGGTGGATACTGAAGCTTTCTTT	few	TRBD1	TRBV5-1	TRBJ1-1
CASSLFGTGGMETQYF	TGTGCCAGCAGCCTCTTCGGGACAGGGGGTATGGAGACCCAGTACTTC	-	TRBD1	TRBV3-1/TRBV3-2	TRBJ2-5
CASSLVGGRAHEQFF	TGTGCCAGCAGCTTAGTCGGCGGGAGGGCCCATGAGCAGTTCTTC	-	TRBD2	TRBV7-9	TRBJ2-1
CAWDTGGPQHF	TGTGCCTGGGACACCGGGGGGCCCCAGCATTTT	-	-	TRBV30	TRBJ1-5
CASSPMGGKETQYF	TGTGCCAGCAGCCCCATGGGCGGGAAAGAGACCCAGTACTTC	-	-	TRBV7-2	TRBJ2-5
CASSLGSSLNTGELFF	TGTGCCAGCAGCTTGGGTAGTAGCCTGAACACCGGGGAGCTGTTTTTT	-	-	TRBV5-8	TRBJ2-2
CASSLVWGAYNEQFF	TGTGCCAGCAGCTTAGTTTGGGGAGCCTACAATGAGCAGTTCTTC	-	-	TRBV7-8	TRBJ2-1
CASSNLGSNEKLFF	TGTGCCAGCAGCAATCTCGGTTCTAATGAAAAACTGTTTTTT	-	-	TRBV9	TRBJ1-4
CASTESGRPWGGANVLTF	TGCGCCAGCACTGAAAGCGGGAGGCCGTGGGGAGGGGCCAACGTCCTGACTTTC	-	TRBD2	TRBV5-1	TRBJ2-6
CASSLDSTEAFF	TGTGCCAGCAGCTTAGACAGCACTGAAGCTTTCTTT	-	-	TRBV11-3	TRBJ1-1
CASRAGPSTDTQYF	TGTGCCAGCAGGGCGGGCCCTAGCACAGATACGCAGTATTTT	-	-	TRBV9	TRBJ2-3
CATGGGERGNTIYF	TGTGCCACCGGGGGGGGCGAACGTGGAAACACCATATATTTT	-	-	TRBV24-1	TRBJ1-3
CASSLVGANTGELFF	TGCGCCAGCAGCTTGGTAGGGGCGAACACCGGGGAGCTGTTTTTT	-	-	TRBV5-1	TRBJ2-2
CATSDYPPTGAMTDTQYF	TGTGCCACCAGTGATTACCCCCCGACAGGGGCCATGACAGATACGCAGTATTTT	-	TRBD1	TRBV24-1	TRBJ2-3